This entry concerns a single T cell receptor beta chain. As yet, its antigen is unknown. This record comes from a study of T cells in Graves' hyperthyroidism and ophthalmopathy. Study-wide results and limits: In simple terms, a model built on 13 V-J features told ophthalmopathy apart from stable hyperthyroidism.

In the ophthalmopathy cohort, Clinical Activity Score was at least 3, NOSPECS grade at least 4, and duration under 3 months. CDR1 is LGHDT, CDR2 YNNKEL, per germline (reference sequence). Trimming pared 4 bases from V and 9 bases from J, leaving 16 bases between. The CDR3 is made up of 14 amino acids. RNA transcripts served as the template for amplifying TCR beta CDR3 regions. Primed by the HTBI set, a first-round RT-PCR was run on the TCR CDR3. MiXCR, applied by TCRdb to the multiplex PCR reads, yields one record per CDR3 protein. The sample holds more than 450,000 distinct CDR3 sequences, 15% to 20% seen once.

The sequencing sample was made of blood. The V call is TRBV3-1, the J call TRBJ2-1; D might be TRBD1 or TRBD2, each matching 6 bases. The source is a middle-aged man with Graves' ophthalmopathy. This CDR3 reads CASSRVGGLTEQFF. CDR3 DNA sequence: TGTGCCAGCAGCCGCGTGGGGGGCCTGACTGAGCAGTTCTTC.